The 27 T cell receptor beta chains presented below share a single source sample, sequenced in a study of cytomegalovirus exposure and HLA in healthy donors. This PCR relied on a set of 60 Vbeta primers and 13 Jbeta primers. The repertoire was sequenced with immunoSEQ multiplex PCR; TCRdb's copy has only in-frame clones and lacks some. The sample consists of around 130,000 clones, under 85% of them appearing once. The material sequenced was PBMCs. These receptors were collected from a woman in her 50s in good health and CMV-seropositive.

J is TRBJ1-5 and V is TRBV7-2; the match to TRBD1 covers 7 bases. The CDR3 is made up of 14 amino acids. Germline CDR1 reads SGHTA; CDR2 reads FQGNSA. Germline trimming cut 3 bases from V and 5 bases from J; bases unmatched to any gene: 4. The CDR3 bases are TGTGCCAGCAGCTTGGAGGGGGCAGATCAGCCCCAGCATTTT. Amino acid sequence: CASSLEGADQPQHF. Filled out from reference TRBV7-2 and TRBJ1-5, the complete variable domain reads GAGVSQSPSNKVTEKGKDVELRCDPISGHTALYWYRQSLGQGLEFLIYFQGNSAPDKSGLPSDRFSAERTGGSVSTLTIQRTQQEDSAVYLCASSLEGADQPQHFGDGTRLSIL.

This clone was seen only once. The V and J genes are TRBV5-4 and TRBJ2-1, with 10 bases that match TRBD2. Per germline, CDR1 SGHNT and CDR2 YYREEE (reference sequence). CDR3 length: 16 amino acids. Trimming at V came to 4 bases and at J to 4 bases, leaving 8 bases not matched to a gene. The CDR3 loop reads CASSEAGGQAYNEQFF. The DNA for the CDR3 is TGTGCCAGCAGCGAAGCGGGGGGGCAAGCGTACAATGAGCAGTTCTTC. Complete variable domain (other parts from reference TRBV5-4 and TRBJ2-1): ETGVTQSPTHLIKTRGQQVTLRCSSQSGHNTVSWYQQALGQGPQFIFQYYREEENGRGNFPPRFSGLQFPNYSSELNVNALELDDSALYLCASSEAGGQAYNEQFFGPGTRLTVL.

The chain joins TRBV27 to TRBJ2-3; possibly TRBD1 for D (6 bases). V lost 4 bases and J 4 bases, leaving 12 bases between the germline ends. Germline CDR1 reads MNHEY; CDR2 reads SMNVEV (reference sequence). This CDR3 spans 14 amino acids. The CDR3 spells CASSSRQVSDTQYF. For the CDR3, the DNA is TGTGCCAGCAGTTCTCGACAGGTCTCAGATACGCAGTATTTT.

This clone was detected a few times. The CDR3 coding sequence is TGTGCCTGGAGTGACGAAGCGGTACAAGAGACCCAGTACTTC. Translated: CAWSDEAVQETQYF. V usage is TRBV30 and J usage is TRBJ2-5; D is possibly TRBD2 (5 bases). There are 14 residues in the CDR3. Between the trimmed V and J ends, which lost 1 base and 2 bases, there was a span of 11 bases. Germline values: CDR1 GTSNPN, CDR2 SVGIG (reference sequence).

The chain recombines TRBV5-6 with TRBJ2-7, with a possible D match to TRBD1 (6 bases). Trimming left V 2 bases short and J 2 bases short, with 11 bases between. The CDR3 length is 14 residues. Germline CDR1 is SGHDT and CDR2 is YYEEEE. The CDR3 bases are TGTGCCAGCAGCTTAGGACAGTACCCCTACGAGCAGTACTTC. Protein: CASSLGQYPYEQYF.

The chain recombines TRBV27 with TRBJ2-2; 8 nucleotides agree with TRBD1. The CDR3 runs to 15 residues. CDR1 is MNHEY and CDR2 is SMNVEV in the germline V gene (reference sequence). The V and J ends lost 11 bases and 0 bases, in that order; junction bases with no gene match: 8. The CDR3 here is CAAGRGPSNTGELFF. The CDR3 region has the DNA TGTGCCGCGGGCAGGGGGCCCTCGAACACCGGGGAGCTGTTTTTT.

V is TRBV5-5 and J is TRBJ2-1; a weak D match, TRBD2 (6 bases). CDR1 and CDR2 from the germline V gene are SGHKS and YYEKEE (reference sequence). Deletions cut 7 bases from V and 4 bases from J, with 12 bases between. The CDR3 has 13 amino acids. In DNA form, the CDR3 reads TGTGCCAGCGGGGACTTACAGTACAATGAGCAGTTCTTC. Amino acid sequence: CASGDLQYNEQFF.

This clone has just a few counts. The chain links TRBV2 to TRBJ1-6; D may be TRBD1 (5 bases). Per germline, CDR1 SNHLY and CDR2 FYNNEI. The V gene lost 8 bases and the J gene lost 0 bases, with 17 bases spanning the gap. The CDR3 runs 17 residues. CDR3 nucleotide sequence: TGTGCCAGCCAGATTTTCTCCAGGGACTCCTATAATTCACCCCTCCACTTT. Residues: CASQIFSRDSYNSPLHF.

The chain employs TRBV5-1 and TRBJ2-1; possible D gene TRBD2, 6 bases. Germline V CDR1 and CDR2: SGHRS, YFSETQ. Trimming pared 7 bases from V and 8 bases from J, leaving 16 bases between. The CDR3 sequence is 13 residues long. CDR3 DNA sequence: TGCGCCAGCCAAGTTGGCGGGGTAGATGAGCAGTTCTTC. It is translated as CASQVGGVDEQFF.

The gene calls are TRBV5-1 and TRBJ2-7, with 7 bases matching TRBD1. CDR3 length: 13 residues. The germline V gene has CDR1 SGHRS and CDR2 YFSETQ. Unmatched junction bases numbered 4, after V lost 1 base and J lost 6 bases. The CDR3 sequence is CASSLLRGSEQYF. The CDR3 DNA follows: TGCGCCAGCAGCTTGCTCAGGGGGAGCGAGCAGTACTTC.

This clone was detected a few times. The chain joins TRBV29-1 to TRBJ1-1; 9 nucleotides agree with TRBD1. After removal of 7 bases from V and 1 base from J, the junction contained 10 bases not matched to a gene. The CDR3 is made up of 15 amino acids. CDR1 is SQVTM, CDR2 ANQGSEA, per germline. CDR3 loop: CSARGDRAGNTEAFF. The CDR3 region has the DNA TGCAGCGCCAGAGGGGACAGGGCGGGGAACACTGAAGCTTTCTTT.

The J gene is TRBJ2-1, the V gene TRBV18; TRBD1 agrees at 8 bases. J lost 6 bases, V lost 7 bases, and 5 bases had no gene match. Germline CDR1 reads KGHSH; CDR2 reads LQKENI. This CDR3 has 13 residues. The CDR3: CASWTGIFNEQFF. CDR3 sequence (DNA): TGTGCCAGCTGGACAGGGATTTTCAATGAGCAGTTCTTC.

The chain is built from TRBV7-2 and TRBJ1-5, with a tentative D call TRBD1 (6 bases). Trimming removed 3 bases from V and 8 bases from J, with 11 bases in between. This CDR3 region has 13 residues. Looked up from germline, CDR1 is SGHTA and CDR2 is FQGNSA. Written as DNA, the CDR3 is TGTGCCAGCAGCTTGTTTGAGGGGGAGCCCCAGCATTTT. Translating gives CASSLFEGEPQHF.

V usage is TRBV27 and J usage is TRBJ1-4; the match to TRBD1 covers 10 bases. The CDR3 has 14 residues. Trimming cost V 4 bases and J 8 bases; bases outside gene matches: 4. Per the germline V gene, CDR1 is MNHEY and CDR2 is SMNVEV (reference sequence). The CDR3 DNA sequence: TGTGCCAGCAGTTCCCCGGACAGGGGGGAAAAACTGTTTTTT. Translating gives CASSSPDRGEKLFF.

The chain links TRBV5-4 to TRBJ2-7; TRBD1 aligns across 10 bases. V dropped 5 bases and J dropped 7; count of bases not matched to a gene: 9. The CDR3 covers 14 residues. Per germline, CDR1 SGHNT and CDR2 YYREEE (reference sequence). This CDR3 is CASRPGTGDLEQYF. DNA of the CDR3: TGTGCCAGCAGACCCGGGACAGGGGACTTGGAGCAGTACTTC.

This chain joins TRBV9 and TRBJ2-5, with unresolved D. Germline values: CDR1 SGDLS, CDR2 YYNGEE. This CDR3 comprises 14 residues. Trimming took off 0 bases at V and 2 bases at J, with 8 bases between the two ends. As DNA, the CDR3 is TGTGCCAGCAGCGTAGGCGGTACACAAGAGACCCAGTACTTC. It is translated as CASSVGGTQETQYF.

The chain couples TRBV6-5 to TRBJ1-6; D gene unclear. CDR1 and CDR2 from the germline V gene are MNHEY and SVGAGI. V was clipped by 5 bases and J by 7 bases, with 9 bases between them. This CDR3 has 13 residues. The chain's CDR3 is CASSTLRNSPLHF. CDR3 DNA: TGTGCCAGCAGTACCTTGAGGAATTCACCCCTCCACTTT.

For the CDR3, the DNA is TGTGCCAGCAGCTTAAATTTAGGGGATGGCTACACCTTC. Translating it yields CASSLNLGDGYTF. J is TRBJ1-2 and V is TRBV11-2; tentatively, D is TRBD1 (5 bases). This CDR3 spans 13 amino acids. Germline values: CDR1 SGHAT, CDR2 FQNNGV. The germline V and J ends were trimmed by 2 bases and 6 bases, with 10 bases remaining between them.

V usage is TRBV19 and J usage is TRBJ2-7, with 10 bases identical to TRBD1. CDR1 is LNHDA, CDR2 SQIVND, per germline (reference sequence). The CDR3 extends over 12 amino acids. Germline trimming cut 11 bases from V and 4 bases from J; bases unmatched to any gene: 5. Here the CDR3 DNA reads TGTGCCTCAAGACAGGGGGCTTACGAGCAGTACTTC. Translated, it gives CASRQGAYEQYF.

The chain's CDR3 is CASRGGISGANVLTF. In DNA, the CDR3 is TGTGCCAGCCGCGGCGGGATATCTGGGGCCAACGTCCTGACTTTC. The rearrangement uses TRBV2 and TRBJ2-6, with TRBD2 as a possible D gene (6 bases). Looked up from germline, CDR1 is SNHLY and CDR2 is FYNNEI. The CDR3 is 15 residues long. The V end was cut by 8 bases, the J end by 1 base, with 12 bases between.

This clone appeared once. J is TRBJ1-1 and V is TRBV5-4; D not resolved. The length of the CDR3 is 15 residues. The germline CDR1 and CDR2 sequences are SGHNT and YYREEE (reference sequence). V shed 6 bases and J shed 4 bases, with 19 bases lying between them. The CDR3 spells CASNTGPSEGTEAFF. CDR3 in DNA: TGTGCCAGCAACACCGGGCCTTCCGAGGGCACTGAAGCTTTCTTT.

This chain uses TRBV2 with TRBJ2-3, with D tentatively TRBD2 (6 bases). CDR1 is SNHLY, CDR2 FYNNEI, per germline. This CDR3 is built from 15 residues. V was trimmed by 10 bases and J by 2 bases, leaving 19 bases between them. The CDR3 reads CANRRGTISTDTQYF. In DNA, the CDR3 is TGTGCCAATAGGCGGGGCACCATCTCCACAGATACGCAGTATTTT. Together with reference TRBV2 and TRBJ2-3, the CDR3 gives the full variable domain: EPEVTQTPSHQVTQMGQEVILRCVPISNHLYFYWYRQILGQKVEFLVSFYNNEISEKSEIFDDQFSVERPDGSNFTLKIRSTKLEDSAMYFCANRRGTISTDTQYFGPGTRLTVL.

This rearrangement joins TRBV6-5 to TRBJ1-1; D may be TRBD1 (5 bases). The CDR3 contains 12 residues. Germline-derived CDR1 and CDR2 are MNHEY and SVGAGI. V was trimmed by 0 bases and J by 10 bases, leaving 9 bases between them. The CDR3 nucleotides read TGTGCCAGCAGTTACTCAAGGGGTGTAGCTTTCTTT. This codes for CASSYSRGVAFF.

This sequence joins TRBV2 and TRBJ1-2; D is possibly TRBD1 (6 bases). Germline assignment: CDR1 SNHLY and CDR2 FYNNEI. The CDR3 is 11 amino acids. V gave up 8 bases and J gave up 3 bases, with 7 bases separating them. In nucleotides, the CDR3 is TGTGCCAGCGGGGGCGACTATGGCTACACCTTC. Translated, it gives CASGGDYGYTF.

The chain recombines TRBV5-8 with TRBJ1-4; TRBD1 matches 7 bases. CDR3 length: 17 amino acids. Trimming at V came to 4 bases and at J to 8 bases, leaving 17 bases not matched to a gene. Germline CDR1 and CDR2: SGHTS and YDEGEE. CDR3 nucleotide sequence: TGTGCCAGCAGCGGTCCGGGACAGAGAACTCATGGCGAAAAACTGTTTTTT. Protein product: CASSGPGQRTHGEKLFF.

The chain uses TRBV4-3 and TRBJ2-7, with D perhaps TRBD1 (6 bases). The CDR3 spans 14 residues. Germline CDR1 and CDR2: LGHNA and YSLEER. Trimming removed 1 base at V and 2 bases at J, with 9 bases between. DNA of the CDR3: TGCGCCAGCAGCCAAGCCGACAGGACCTACGAGCAGTACTTC. Translation: CASSQADRTYEQYF.

This clone showed up just a few times. The genes are TRBV9 and TRBJ2-3; 7 nucleotides line up with TRBD2. Germline V gives CDR1 SGDLS, CDR2 YYNGEE. The CDR3 consists of 15 residues. The trim removed 4 bases at V and 1 base at J, leaving 6 bases unmatched. CDR3 residues: CASSYTAGGTDTQYF. DNA of the CDR3: TGTGCCAGCAGCTACACGGCGGGGGGCACAGATACGCAGTATTTT.